These T cell receptor beta chains were read from a single sample in a study of blood T cells in healthy people across ages. Each CDR3 protein is one row after TCRdb ran MiXCR on the 5' RACE reads. Here the sample spans 800,000 to 1,300,000 distinct CDR3 sequences, about 25% being singletons. In addition, the sample was reused for a study of T cells of mothers and their children.

The sequencing sample was made of blood. The receptor set was obtained from a girl aged 2 to 9 in good health. Both conserved end residues are part of each CDR3. A D gene is named only where the DNA matches it firmly. The size of a clone is reported for some rows only, either as once, few or many, or as a class for expanded clones.

D	V	size	J	CDR3	DNA
NA	TRBV20-1	NA	TRBJ1-1	CSARAPMGWGMNTEAFF	TGCAGTGCTAGAGCTCCGATGGGCTGGGGAATGAACACTGAAGCTTTCTTT
NA	TRBV12-3/TRBV12-4	once	TRBJ2-1	CASSLMRYNEQFF	TGTGCCAGCAGTTTGATGCGGTACAATGAGCAGTTCTTC
NA	TRBV29-1	few	TRBJ2-1	CSVVETNNEQFF	TGCAGCGTTGTGGAGACGAACAATGAGCAGTTCTTC
NA	TRBV28	few	TRBJ2-7	CASSLSGPGKDEQYF	TGTGCCAGCAGTTTATCCGGTCCGGGAAAGGACGAGCAGTACTTC
NA	TRBV28	few	TRBJ2-4	CASSLYGVGKNIQYF	TGTGCCAGCAGTTTATATGGGGTCGGCAAAAACATTCAGTACTTC
NA	TRBV29-1	few	TRBJ2-2	CSAPQRYTGELFF	TGCAGCGCCCCGCAGAGATACACCGGGGAGCTGTTTTTT
NA	TRBV14	few	TRBJ2-1	CASSRLEGDGDEQFF	TGTGCCAGCAGTCGTCTTGAGGGCGACGGGGATGAGCAGTTCTTC
TRBD1	TRBV6-1	few	TRBJ2-5	CASSPGTGSLGETQYF	TGTGCCAGCAGTCCTGGGACAGGGAGTCTTGGGGAGACCCAGTACTTC
NA	TRBV12-3/TRBV12-4	NA	TRBJ1-1	CASTIPNADTEAFF	TGTGCCAGCACCATCCCTAACGCGGACACTGAAGCTTTCTTT
NA	TRBV20-1	few	TRBJ2-5	CSALSQSYQETQYF	TGCAGTGCTCTGTCACAGAGCTACCAAGAGACCCAGTACTTC
NA	TRBV6-1	few	TRBJ1-4	CASSLLQGNEKLFF	TGTGCCAGCAGTCTTCTCCAGGGAAATGAAAAACTGTTTTTT
NA	TRBV5-1	NA	TRBJ1-1	CASSLASYGNTEAFF	TGCGCCAGCAGCTTGGCTTCGTATGGGAACACTGAAGCTTTCTTT
NA	TRBV3-1	few	TRBJ1-1	CASSQDRGAWGSGGTEAFF	TGTGCCAGCAGCCAAGATCGGGGGGCATGGGGGTCCGGGGGCACTGAAGCTTTCTTT
NA	TRBV12-3/TRBV12-4	few	TRBJ1-4	CASSRDVYEKLFF	TGTGCCAGCAGCCGGGACGTATACGAAAAACTGTTTTTT
NA	TRBV12-3/TRBV12-4	few	TRBJ2-7	CASRLAITYEQYF	TGTGCCAGCAGGTTAGCGATTACCTACGAGCAGTACTTC
NA	TRBV15	few	TRBJ2-5	CATSRASIETQHF	TGTGCCACCAGCAGAGCCTCTATCGAGACCCAGCACTTC
NA	TRBV24-1	NA	TRBJ2-2	CATNTASPNTGELFF	TGTGCCACCAATACTGCCAGCCCGAACACCGGGGAGCTGTTTTTT
NA	TRBV5-1	NA	TRBJ1-3	CASSLAPDGGNTIYF	TGCGCCAGCAGCTTGGCCCCAGATGGCGGAAACACCATATATTTT
NA	TRBV20-1	once	TRBJ2-7	CSARDWDQAAYEQYF	TGCAGTGCTAGAGATTGGGACCAAGCGGCTTACGAGCAGTACTTC
NA	TRBV9	many	TRBJ2-3	CASSVAQGPHSLGTDTQYF	TGTGCCAGCAGCGTAGCTCAGGGGCCCCATTCATTGGGCACAGATACGCAGTATTTT
TRBD2	TRBV27	NA	TRBJ2-3	CASIAGGPSDTQYF	TGTGCCAGCATAGCGGGAGGGCCATCAGATACGCAGTATTTT
TRBD1	TRBV20-1	NA	TRBJ2-5	CSARDLHPDRARETQYF	TGCAGTGCTAGAGATCTCCACCCGGACAGGGCGAGGGAGACCCAGTACTTC
TRBD2	TRBV19	NA	TRBJ2-7	CASSIGLANDEQYF	TGTGCCAGTAGTATAGGACTAGCCAACGACGAGCAGTACTTC
TRBD1	TRBV6-5	NA	TRBJ2-1	CASSYSIWDRGYNEQFF	TGTGCCAGCAGTTACTCGATCTGGGACAGGGGATACAATGAGCAGTTCTTC
NA	TRBV27	many	TRBJ1-2	CASSFGRAYGYTF	TGTGCCAGCAGTTTCGGCAGGGCCTATGGCTACACCTTC
TRBD2	TRBV20-1	NA	TRBJ2-1	CSAENSGGYNEQFF	TGCAGTGCTGAGAATAGCGGGGGCTACAATGAGCAGTTCTTC
NA	TRBV6-1	many	TRBJ1-1	CATQRGVNEPVNTEAFF	TGTGCCACTCAGCGCGGGGTGAACGAACCGGTTAACACTGAAGCTTTCTTT
TRBD2	TRBV5-5	NA	TRBJ2-1	CASSSSSGTYNEQFF	TGTGCCAGCAGTTCTTCTAGCGGAACCTACAATGAGCAGTTCTTC
NA	TRBV6-5	NA	TRBJ2-7	CASSYSRRGGYEQYF	TGTGCCAGCAGTTACTCGAGGCGTGGAGGGTACGAGCAGTACTTC
NA	TRBV6-5	NA	TRBJ2-3	CASSNGDTQYF	TGTGCCAGCAGCAATGGGGATACGCAGTATTTT
NA	TRBV29-1	once	TRBJ2-1	CSVDGTSSSYNEQFF	TGCAGCGTTGATGGGACTTCCTCATCCTACAATGAGCAGTTCTTC
TRBD1	TRBV27	few	TRBJ2-7	CASSGPGGSGYEQYF	TGTGCCAGCAGTGGTCCAGGGGGCTCGGGCTACGAGCAGTACTTC
TRBD2	TRBV9	many	TRBJ2-2	CASSVELAGENGELFF	TGTGCCAGCAGCGTAGAACTAGCGGGAGAGAACGGGGAGCTGTTTTTT
NA	TRBV12-3/TRBV12-4	NA	TRBJ2-3	CASSQTPPPDTQYF	TGTGCCAGCAGTCAGACTCCCCCCCCAGATACGCAGTATTTT
NA	TRBV5-1	NA	TRBJ2-6	CASSLAGTVTSGANVLTF	TGCGCCAGCAGCTTGGCCGGGACCGTTACCTCTGGGGCCAACGTCCTGACTTTC
TRBD2	TRBV3-1	few	TRBJ2-5	CASSLSKSGLRDPETQYF	TGTGCCAGCAGCCTCTCTAAGTCGGGACTAAGGGACCCGGAGACCCAGTACTTC
NA	TRBV4-1	NA	TRBJ2-7	CASSQGGRLGDEQYF	TGCGCCAGCAGCCAAGGAGGCAGGTTGGGCGACGAGCAGTACTTC
TRBD1	TRBV27	NA	TRBJ2-2	CASSVGQGAVGELFF	TGTGCCAGCAGTGTCGGACAGGGGGCGGTCGGGGAGCTGTTTTTT
NA	TRBV29-1	NA	TRBJ2-1	CSPLRVSYNEQFF	TGCAGCCCCCTTCGCGTCTCCTACAATGAGCAGTTCTTC
NA	TRBV19	NA	TRBJ1-5	CASRRVIGESNQPQHF	TGTGCCAGTAGAAGAGTAATTGGGGAAAGCAATCAGCCCCAGCATTTT